These T cell receptor beta chains were read from a single sample in a study of T cells after posttransplantation cyclophosphamide. The protocol was immunoSEQ multiplex PCR, while the TCRdb copy is restricted to in-frame clones and leaves out a portion. This table holds around 47,000 clones, approximately 94% found once. Material for sequencing was PBMCs. These receptor sequences come from a woman in her 30s in good health and a related stem cell transplant donor. The CDR3 runs from the conserved cysteine through the conserved F or W. The D gene is left open where the match is weak. Only part of the rows carry a size: once, few, many, or a class if the clone is expanded.

J gene,CDR3 length,D gene,V gene,clone size,CDR3 DNA,CDR3 protein
TRBJ1-2,14,NA,TRBV18,NA,TGTGCCAGCTCACCTTCAGGGGTATCCTATGGCTACACCTTC,CASSPSGVSYGYTF
TRBJ2-2,17,TRBD1,TRBV13,NA,TGTGCCAGCAGCCGACCCTGGGACAGGCTGAACACCGGGGAGCTGTTTTTT,CASSRPWDRLNTGELFF
TRBJ1-5,13,NA,TRBV4-1,NA,TGCGCCAGCAGTTACAGGTTCAATCAGCCCCAGCATTTT,CASSYRFNQPQHF
TRBJ1-1,14,NA,TRBV5-4,NA,TGTGCCAGCAGCTTGGCCTTATCTAACACTGAAGCTTTCTTT,CASSLALSNTEAFF
TRBJ1-1,14,TRBD1,TRBV5-1,NA,TGCGCCAGCAGGAGCGACAGGGGGCGGACTGAAGCTTTCTTT,CASRSDRGRTEAFF
TRBJ2-7,15,NA,TRBV13,NA,TGTGCCAGCAGCTTCAGGACTCAAGAACAATACGAGCAGTACTTC,CASSFRTQEQYEQYF
TRBJ2-1,14,NA,TRBV30,once,TGTGCCTGGGCCCCGGAGCCGGGATACAATGAGCAGTTCTTC,CAWAPEPGYNEQFF
TRBJ2-3,16,TRBD2,TRBV30,NA,TGTGCCTGGACTTCAGCGGGGGGTTCTAGTAAAGATACGCAGTATTTT,CAWTSAGGSSKDTQYF
TRBJ1-2,15,TRBD1,TRBV5-1,once,TGCGCCAGCAGCTTGGTTGGGCAGGGGGACTATGGCTACACCTTC,CASSLVGQGDYGYTF
TRBJ2-3,17,TRBD2,TRBV5-1,NA,TGCGCCAGCAGCTTGTTACCGCGGGGGGTCCTCACAGATACGCAGTATTTT,CASSLLPRGVLTDTQYF
TRBJ2-7,18,TRBD1,TRBV4-2,once,TGTGCCAGCAGCCCCCTGACAGGGATCCTCCTCAGCTCCTACGAGCAGTACTTC,CASSPLTGILLSSYEQYF
TRBJ1-1,12,NA,TRBV30,NA,TGTGCCTGGAGTGTCTACTACACTGAAGCTTTCTTT,CAWSVYYTEAFF
TRBJ2-2,15,NA,TRBV7-9,NA,TGTGCCAGCAGCTTCGGGACTTTGAACACCGGGGAGCTGTTTTTT,CASSFGTLNTGELFF
TRBJ2-7,18,NA,TRBV27,NA,TGTGCCAGCAGTCTCAAGACGCGGGGGCTCGTCCCTCTTACCGAGCAGTACTTC,CASSLKTRGLVPLTEQYF
TRBJ2-3,11,NA,TRBV7-9,once,TGTGCCAGCACTAGCATCGATACGCAGTATTTT,CASTSIDTQYF
TRBJ1-2,15,NA,TRBV4-2,NA,TGTGCCAGCAGCCAAGAAGCATATTCTAACTATGGCTACACCTTC,CASSQEAYSNYGYTF
TRBJ1-1,16,NA,TRBV7-2,once,TGTGCCAGCAGCTTATACGTGGGACAATTGAACACTGAAGCTTTCTTT,CASSLYVGQLNTEAFF
TRBJ1-2,14,NA,TRBV2,NA,TGTGCCAGCAGTGTAATGTCTACTAACTATGGCTACACCTTC,CASSVMSTNYGYTF
TRBJ2-1,16,TRBD2,TRBV4-1,NA,TGCGCCAGCAGCCCTAGCGGGTCAGGGGTTTACAATGAGCAGTTCTTC,CASSPSGSGVYNEQFF
TRBJ1-2,14,NA,TRBV11-2,NA,TGTGCCAGCAGCCCTAGAGCAAGGGGCTATGGCTACACCTTC,CASSPRARGYGYTF
TRBJ2-2,17,TRBD1,TRBV6-4,NA,TGTGCCAGCAGTGCTTCCGACAGGGTTCTCCGGACCGGGGAGCTGTTTTTT,CASSASDRVLRTGELFF
TRBJ2-5,14,NA,TRBV19,NA,TGTGCCAGTAGTATAGGGGGAGGACAAGAGACCCAGTACTTC,CASSIGGGQETQYF
TRBJ2-7,16,NA,TRBV4-1,NA,TGCGCCAGCAGCCAAGATCCACAGGGAGGGACCTACGAGCAGTACTTC,CASSQDPQGGTYEQYF
TRBJ2-1,15,TRBD1,TRBV7-7,NA,TGTGCCAGCAGCTTAGGACAGGGGGCGCATCGGGAGCAGTTCTTC,CASSLGQGAHREQFF
TRBJ2-5,13,NA,TRBV7-2,NA,TGTGCCAGCAGCCGGTTTGGTTATGAGACCCAGTACTTC,CASSRFGYETQYF
TRBJ2-5,15,TRBD1,TRBV7-2,NA,TGTGCCAGCAGCTCCGGACAGGGGGCTTGGGAGACCCAGTACTTC,CASSSGQGAWETQYF
TRBJ2-3,18,TRBD2,TRBV10-2,NA,TGCGCCAGCAGTGAGAGCTATGGTGGCGGGGGGATCACAGATACGCAGTATTTT,CASSESYGGGGITDTQYF
TRBJ2-5,16,NA,TRBV28,NA,TGTGCCAGCAGTAGCACGGGGATAAAGATCCAAGAGACCCAGTACTTC,CASSSTGIKIQETQYF
TRBJ2-7,13,TRBD1,TRBV2,NA,TGTGCCAGCAGTGGGACAGGAGCCTACGAGCAGTACTTC,CASSGTGAYEQYF
TRBJ1-4,13,TRBD1,TRBV5-1,NA,TGCGCCAGCAGCTTGGACAGGGGTGAAAAACTGTTTTTT,CASSLDRGEKLFF
TRBJ2-3,14,NA,TRBV2,NA,TGTGCCAGCTCATACTGGCAGGGGCCCCGGACGCAGTATTTT,CASSYWQGPRTQYF
TRBJ2-5,13,NA,TRBV23-1,NA,TGCGCCCAAGTTAGTGAGCGGTCGGAGACCCAGTACTTC,CAQVSERSETQYF
TRBJ2-5,14,TRBD2,TRBV7-7,NA,TGTGCCAGCAGCTTAGGGGGAGGGTCGGAAGAGCAGTACTTC,CASSLGGGSEEQYF
TRBJ2-5,17,TRBD1,TRBV7-9,NA,TGTGCCAGCAGCTTAGGCTTTGGGGCAGGGGGAAAAGAGACCCAGTACTTC,CASSLGFGAGGKETQYF
TRBJ1-6,15,NA,TRBV7-9,NA,TGTGCCAGCAGCTTAGTGTCAGGGCACCATTCACCCCTCCACTTT,CASSLVSGHHSPLHF
TRBJ2-1,12,NA,TRBV4-1,NA,TGCGCCAGCAGTCCTAGGTACAATGAGCAGTTCTTC,CASSPRYNEQFF
TRBJ2-3,12,NA,TRBV11-2,NA,TGTGCCAGCAGCTTATCCGGAGATACGCAGTATTTT,CASSLSGDTQYF
TRBJ1-5,15,TRBD1,TRBV5-1,NA,TGCGCCAGCAGCCCGGACAGGGGGCACAATCAGCCCCAGCATTTT,CASSPDRGHNQPQHF
TRBJ2-7,13,NA,TRBV6-6,NA,TGTGCCAGCAGTAAAGGGACAAACTACGAGCAGTACTTC,CASSKGTNYEQYF
TRBJ1-2,15,TRBD1,TRBV10-3,NA,TGTGCCATCACTCAACCGGGACAGGTTATAACTGGCTACACCTTC,CAITQPGQVITGYTF
TRBJ1-2,15,TRBD1,TRBV7-9,NA,TGTGCCAGCAGCCCTCCTGGACAGGTTGGTCATGGCTACACCTTC,CASSPPGQVGHGYTF
TRBJ1-5,13,TRBD1,TRBV28,NA,TGTGCCAGCTGGACAGGGTTCAATCAGCCCCAGCATTTT,CASWTGFNQPQHF
TRBJ1-2,11,NA,TRBV20-1,NA,TGCAGTGCTAGGAGGGACTATGGCTACACCTTC,CSARRDYGYTF
TRBJ2-2,14,NA,TRBV4-1,NA,TGCGCCAGCAGGTCGCAGGCCTACACCGGGGAGCTGTTTTTT,CASRSQAYTGELFF
TRBJ2-7,15,NA,TRBV19,NA,TGTGCCAGTAGTATTGATAGACAGCCCTCCTACGAGCAGTACTTC,CASSIDRQPSYEQYF
TRBJ2-3,14,TRBD2,TRBV5-1,NA,TGCGCCAGCAGCTTACTGGCTAGCGGAGATACGCAGTATTTT,CASSLLASGDTQYF
TRBJ2-2,13,NA,TRBV7-7,NA,TGTGCCAGCAGCCGGGGGAACACCGGGGAGCTGTTTTTT,CASSRGNTGELFF
TRBJ2-3,16,TRBD2,TRBV9,NA,TGTGCCAGCAGCGCCATAGCGGGGGGGCCGGGAGATACGCAGTATTTT,CASSAIAGGPGDTQYF